The entry that follows covers one TCR beta chain sequence. The repertoire was sequenced with immunoSEQ multiplex PCR; TCRdb's copy has only in-frame clones and lacks some. The sample has about 170,000 clones, less than 90% seen once. This sample was taken from a study of blood T cell repertoires in COVID-19. The CDR3 is 16 residues long. This TCR came from a woman aged 50 to 60 who had recovered from COVID-19. The chain joins TRBV7-5 to TRBJ1-5; the table names TRBD1, a call not compared with the DNA. TRBV7-5 is a listed pseudogene. The material sequenced was PBMCs or T cells enriched from blood (not recorded which). The CDR3 loop is CARSPGTGYSNQPQHF. The CDR3 region has the DNA TGTGCCAGAAGCCCCGGGACAGGTTATAGCAATCAGCCCCAGCATTTT.